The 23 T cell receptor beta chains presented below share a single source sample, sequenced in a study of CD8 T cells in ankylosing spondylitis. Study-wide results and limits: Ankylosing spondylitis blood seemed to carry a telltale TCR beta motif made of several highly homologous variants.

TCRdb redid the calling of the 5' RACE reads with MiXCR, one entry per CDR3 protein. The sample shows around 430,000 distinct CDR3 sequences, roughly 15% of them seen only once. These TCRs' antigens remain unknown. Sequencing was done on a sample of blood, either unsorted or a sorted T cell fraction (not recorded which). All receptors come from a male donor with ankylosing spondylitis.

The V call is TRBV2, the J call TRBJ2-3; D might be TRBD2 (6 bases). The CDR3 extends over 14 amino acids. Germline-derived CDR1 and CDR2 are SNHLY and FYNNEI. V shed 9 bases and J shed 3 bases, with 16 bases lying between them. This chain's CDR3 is CASRDFPGTDTQYF. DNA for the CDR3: TGTGCCAGTAGGGACTTCCCTGGGACAGATACGCAGTATTTT.

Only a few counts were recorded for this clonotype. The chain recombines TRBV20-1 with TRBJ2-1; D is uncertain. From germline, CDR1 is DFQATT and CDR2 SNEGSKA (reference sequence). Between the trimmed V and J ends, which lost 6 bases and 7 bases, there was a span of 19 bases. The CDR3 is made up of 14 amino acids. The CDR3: CSASPPASPNEQFF. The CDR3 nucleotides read TGCAGTGCCTCTCCCCCGGCGTCCCCGAATGAGCAGTTCTTC.

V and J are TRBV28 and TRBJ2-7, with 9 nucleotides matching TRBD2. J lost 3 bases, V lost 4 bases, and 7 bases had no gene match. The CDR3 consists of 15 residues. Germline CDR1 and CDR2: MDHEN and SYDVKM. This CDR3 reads CASSSASSGDYEQYF. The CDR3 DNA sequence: TGTGCCAGCAGTTCCGCTTCTAGCGGGGACTACGAGCAGTACTTC.

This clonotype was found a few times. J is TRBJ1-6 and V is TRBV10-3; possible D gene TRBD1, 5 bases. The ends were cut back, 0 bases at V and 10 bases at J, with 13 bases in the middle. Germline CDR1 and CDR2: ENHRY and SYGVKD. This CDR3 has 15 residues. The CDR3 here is CAISESNTRGSPLHF. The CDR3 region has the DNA TGTGCCATCAGTGAGTCGAACACTCGGGGGTCACCCCTCCACTTT.

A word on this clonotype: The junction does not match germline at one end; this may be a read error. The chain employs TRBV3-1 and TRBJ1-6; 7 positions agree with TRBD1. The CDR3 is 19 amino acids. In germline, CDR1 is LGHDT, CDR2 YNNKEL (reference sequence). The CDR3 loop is CACSQGPGQESSYNSPLHF. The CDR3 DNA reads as TGTGCCTGCAGCCAAGGGCCCGGACAGGAGAGCTCCTATAATTCACCCCTCCACTTT.

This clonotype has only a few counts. The CDR3 protein is CASSATDPGGNSPLHF. The CDR3 nucleotides read TGTGCCAGCAGCGCTACCGACCCAGGGGGGAATTCACCCCTCCACTTT. The rearrangement joins TRBV5-6 to TRBJ1-6; 7 nucleotides align to TRBD1. The CDR3 loop spans 16 amino acids. CDR1 SGHDT and CDR2 YYEEEE come from the germline V gene. V gave up 4 bases and J gave up 7 bases; unmatched junction bases: 11.

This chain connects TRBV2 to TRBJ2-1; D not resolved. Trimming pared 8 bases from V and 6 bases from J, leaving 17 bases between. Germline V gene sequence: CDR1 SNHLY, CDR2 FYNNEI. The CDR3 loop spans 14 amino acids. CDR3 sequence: CASHGSHNVNEQFF. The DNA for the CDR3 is TGTGCCAGCCATGGATCCCACAACGTCAATGAGCAGTTCTTC.

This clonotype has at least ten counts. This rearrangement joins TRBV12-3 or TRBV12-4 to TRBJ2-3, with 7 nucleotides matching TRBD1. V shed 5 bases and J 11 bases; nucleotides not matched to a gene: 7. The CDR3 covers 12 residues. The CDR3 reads CASSRNRGGQYF. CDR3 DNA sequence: TGTGCCAGCAGTAGGAACAGGGGCGGGCAGTATTTT.

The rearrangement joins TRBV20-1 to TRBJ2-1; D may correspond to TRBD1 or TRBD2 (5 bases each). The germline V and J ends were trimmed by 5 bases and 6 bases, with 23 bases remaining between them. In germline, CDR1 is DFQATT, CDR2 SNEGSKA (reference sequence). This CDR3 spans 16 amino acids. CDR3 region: CSAPSNRITRANEQFF. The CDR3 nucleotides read TGCAGTGCTCCGTCTAACAGGATAACGCGGGCCAATGAGCAGTTCTTC.

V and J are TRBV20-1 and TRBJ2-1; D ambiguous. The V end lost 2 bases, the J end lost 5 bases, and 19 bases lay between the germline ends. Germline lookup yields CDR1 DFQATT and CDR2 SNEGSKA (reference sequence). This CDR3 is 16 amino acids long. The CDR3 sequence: CSARKPSKSGDNEQFF. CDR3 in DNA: TGCAGTGCTAGAAAACCGTCCAAGAGTGGGGACAATGAGCAGTTCTTC.

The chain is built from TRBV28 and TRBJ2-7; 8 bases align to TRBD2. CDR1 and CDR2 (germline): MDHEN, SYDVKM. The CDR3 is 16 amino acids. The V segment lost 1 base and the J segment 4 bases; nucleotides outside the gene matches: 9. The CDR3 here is CASSLSSAGAEYEQYF. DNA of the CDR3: TGTGCCAGCAGTTTATCTTCAGCGGGAGCGGAATACGAGCAGTACTTC.

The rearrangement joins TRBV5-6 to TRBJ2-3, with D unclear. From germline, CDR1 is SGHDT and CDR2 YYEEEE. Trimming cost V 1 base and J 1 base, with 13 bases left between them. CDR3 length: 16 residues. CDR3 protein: CASSLTTSRGTDTQYF. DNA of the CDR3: TGTGCCAGCAGCTTGACTACTTCAAGGGGCACAGATACGCAGTATTTT.

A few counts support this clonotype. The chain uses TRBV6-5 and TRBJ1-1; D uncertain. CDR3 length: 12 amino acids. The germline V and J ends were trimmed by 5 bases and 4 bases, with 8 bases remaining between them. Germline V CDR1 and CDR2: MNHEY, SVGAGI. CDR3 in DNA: TGTGCCAGCAGTCAGACAACCACTGAAGCTTTCTTT. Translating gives CASSQTTTEAFF.

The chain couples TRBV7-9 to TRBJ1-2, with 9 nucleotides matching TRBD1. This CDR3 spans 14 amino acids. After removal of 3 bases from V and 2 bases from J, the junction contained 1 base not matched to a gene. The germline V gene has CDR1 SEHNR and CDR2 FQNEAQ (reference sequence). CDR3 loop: CASSFGTGNYGYTF. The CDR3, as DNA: TGTGCCAGCAGCTTCGGGACAGGGAACTATGGCTACACCTTC.

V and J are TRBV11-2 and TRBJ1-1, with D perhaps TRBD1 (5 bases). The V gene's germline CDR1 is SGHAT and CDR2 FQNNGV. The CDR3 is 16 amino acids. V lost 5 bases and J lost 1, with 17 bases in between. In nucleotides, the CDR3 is TGTGCCAGCAGCCGGGGCCAGGGCCCTGGGAACACTGAAGCTTTCTTT. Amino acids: CASSRGQGPGNTEAFF.

Here the CDR3 reads CASSPLNIGTGFSGGAYEQYF. The CDR3 nucleotides read TGTGCCAGCTCACCCCTGAATATCGGGACAGGATTTAGCGGGGGGGCCTACGAGCAGTACTTC. This chain uses TRBV18 with TRBJ2-7; 11 nucleotides agree with TRBD2. V shed 3 bases, J shed 2 bases, and the junction held 21 bases outside the gene matches. This CDR3 has 21 residues. Germline lookup yields CDR1 KGHSH and CDR2 LQKENI.

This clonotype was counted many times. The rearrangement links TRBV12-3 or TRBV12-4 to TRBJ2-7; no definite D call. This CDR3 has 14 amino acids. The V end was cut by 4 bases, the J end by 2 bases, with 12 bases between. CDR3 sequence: CASSSGIIPYEQYF. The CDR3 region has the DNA TGTGCCAGCAGTTCTGGCATCATCCCCTACGAGCAGTACTTC.

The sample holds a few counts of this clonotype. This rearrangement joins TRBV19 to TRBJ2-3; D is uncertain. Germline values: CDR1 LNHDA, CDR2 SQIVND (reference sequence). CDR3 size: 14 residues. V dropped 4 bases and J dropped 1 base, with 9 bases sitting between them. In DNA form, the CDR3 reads TGTGCCAGTAGTAGGTCTTCGGGCACAGATACGCAGTATTTT. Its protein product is CASSRSSGTDTQYF.

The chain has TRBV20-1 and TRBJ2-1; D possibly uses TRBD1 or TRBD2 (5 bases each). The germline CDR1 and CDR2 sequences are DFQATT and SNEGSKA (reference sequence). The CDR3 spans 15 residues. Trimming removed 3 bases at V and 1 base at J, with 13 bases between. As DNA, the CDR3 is TGCAGTGCTAGTATATGGGACGGTTCCTACAATGAGCAGTTCTTC. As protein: CSASIWDGSYNEQFF.

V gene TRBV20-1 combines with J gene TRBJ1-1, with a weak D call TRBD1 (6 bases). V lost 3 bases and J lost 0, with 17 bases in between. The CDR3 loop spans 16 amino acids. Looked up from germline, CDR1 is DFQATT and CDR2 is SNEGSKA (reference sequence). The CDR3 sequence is CSARPHGGGMNTEAFF. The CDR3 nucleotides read TGCAGTGCTAGGCCCCACGGGGGCGGGATGAACACTGAAGCTTTCTTT.

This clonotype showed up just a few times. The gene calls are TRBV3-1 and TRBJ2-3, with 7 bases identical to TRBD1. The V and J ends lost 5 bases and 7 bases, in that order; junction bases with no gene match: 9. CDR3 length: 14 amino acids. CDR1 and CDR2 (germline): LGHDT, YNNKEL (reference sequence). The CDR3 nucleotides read TGTGCCAGCAGCAACCAACTACAGGGGAATACGCAGTATTTT. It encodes CASSNQLQGNTQYF.

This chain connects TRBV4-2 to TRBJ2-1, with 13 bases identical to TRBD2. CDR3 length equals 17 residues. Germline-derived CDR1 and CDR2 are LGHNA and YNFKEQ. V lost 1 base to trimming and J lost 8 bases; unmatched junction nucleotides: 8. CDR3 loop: CASSQGQGLAGRDEQFF. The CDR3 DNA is TGTGCCAGCAGCCAAGGGCAGGGACTAGCGGGAAGGGATGAGCAGTTCTTC.

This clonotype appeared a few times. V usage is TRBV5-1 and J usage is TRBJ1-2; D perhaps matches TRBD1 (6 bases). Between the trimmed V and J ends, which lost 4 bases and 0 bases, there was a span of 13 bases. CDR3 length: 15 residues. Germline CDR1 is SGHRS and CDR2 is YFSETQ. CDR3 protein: CASSQLGQSNYGYTF. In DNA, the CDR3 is TGCGCCAGCAGCCAATTGGGACAATCTAACTATGGCTACACCTTC. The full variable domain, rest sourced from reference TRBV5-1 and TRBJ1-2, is KAGVTQTPRYLIKTRGQQVTLSCSPISGHRSVSWYQQTPGQGLQFLFEYFSETQRNKGNFPGRFSGRQFSNSRSEMNVSTLELGDSALYLCASSQLGQSNYGYTFGSGTRLTVV.